Shown below are 8 T cell receptor beta chains from a single sample sequenced in a study of blood T cell repertoires in COVID-19 (dated by TCRdb to about 2020). Libraries were prepared through the immunoSEQ multiplex PCR assay. In its TCRdb copy, this immuneACCESS table keeps in-frame sequences only and misses some clones. Where compared with another copy, unresolved V genes explain less than half of these, and the others have no known cause. Here the sample has approximately 160,000 clones; 80% to 85% occur a single time. The top ten clones comprise roughly 7.3% of the sample. Sequencing was done on a sample of PBMCs or T cells enriched from blood (not recorded which). These receptors originate from a woman in her forties or fifties who had recovered from COVID-19.

This chain uses TRBV27 with TRBJ2-2; D perhaps matches TRBD1 (5 bases). Per germline, CDR1 MNHEY and CDR2 SMNVEV (reference sequence). This CDR3 contains 12 residues. Trimming left V 3 bases short and J 8 bases short, with 7 bases between. The CDR3 DNA reads as TGTGCCAGCAGTTTTCGACAGGGGGAGCTGTTTTTT. This gives the protein CASSFRQGELFF.

The V and J genes are TRBV12-3 or TRBV12-4 and TRBJ1-6, with D uncertain. There are 13 residues in the CDR3. V lost 5 bases, J lost 6 bases, and 8 bases lay in between. The CDR3 DNA follows: TGTGCCAGCAGTCAGGCCCCTAATTCACCCCTCCACTTT. The encoded protein is CASSQAPNSPLHF.

This clone was counted a few times. The V call is TRBV5-1, the J call TRBJ2-1, with a tentative D call TRBD2 (6 bases). Germline CDR1 SGHRS, CDR2 YFSETQ. CDR3 length: 15 amino acids. Trimming left V 4 bases short and J 5 bases short, with 16 bases between. The chain's CDR3 is CASSRDSHSNNEQFF. The CDR3 coding sequence is TGCGCCAGCAGCCGGGACTCCCATTCCAACAATGAGCAGTTCTTC.

This chain connects TRBV6-5 to TRBJ2-7, with 10 bases that match TRBD1. The CDR3 runs 14 residues. CDR1 and CDR2 from the germline V gene are MNHEY and SVGAGI. The junction had 9 bases not matched to a gene; V was cut back by 9 bases and J by 4 bases. Here the CDR3 reads CASILDRGRYEQYF. DNA of the CDR3: TGTGCCAGTATACTTGACAGGGGGCGATACGAGCAGTACTTC.

The gene calls are TRBV3-1 (or the pseudogene TRBV3-2) and TRBJ2-3; TRBD1 might be the D (6 bases). Germline loops: CDR1 LGHDT, CDR2 YNNKEL (reference sequence). CDR3 size: 14 residues. Trimming removed 4 bases from V and 6 bases from J, with 14 bases in between. Here the CDR3 reads CASSLSTGLDTQYF. The DNA for the CDR3 is TGTGCCAGCAGCCTAAGTACAGGGCTGGATACGCAGTATTTT.

The chain is built from TRBV29-1 and TRBJ2-1; D call uncertain. Germline CDR1 SQVTM, CDR2 ANQGSEA. This CDR3 spans 13 amino acids. V lost 0 bases and J 8 bases, leaving 11 bases between the germline ends. The CDR3 is CSVEDPGSHEQFF. The DNA of the CDR3 is TGCAGCGTTGAAGATCCCGGTTCCCATGAGCAGTTCTTC.

The J gene is TRBJ2-7, the V gene TRBV7-6; the match to TRBD1 covers 7 bases. Per the germline V gene, CDR1 is SGHVS and CDR2 is FNYEAQ. The CDR3 is 14 amino acids. V trimming: 1 base; J trimming: 2 bases; junction bases outside the gene matches: 2. The CDR3 sequence is CASSLDRGPYEQYF. The CDR3 DNA reads as TGTGCCAGCAGCTTAGACAGGGGCCCCTACGAGCAGTACTTC.

This clone was counted a single time. The chain joins TRBV7-9 to TRBJ1-1; 8 nucleotides align to TRBD1. V shed 3 bases and J 4 bases; nucleotides not matched to a gene: 16. The CDR3 spans 18 residues. CDR1 and CDR2 (germline): SEHNR, FQNEAQ (reference sequence). The CDR3 DNA sequence: TGTGCCAGCAGCTTTAACCCCTGGGGGACAGGTCCCAGCACTGAAGCTTTCTTT. It codes for CASSFNPWGTGPSTEAFF.